Listed below are T cell receptor beta chains from one sample, sequenced in a study of cytomegalovirus exposure and HLA in healthy donors. The table came from immunoSEQ multiplex PCR; TCRdb's copy has only in-frame clones and leaves some out. In the table there are 30,000 to 40,000 clones, 65% to 90% of which are singletons. Sequencing was done on a sample of PBMCs. All receptors come from a woman in her late teens or twenties in good health and CMV-seronegative. CDR3s include the opening cysteine and the closing phenylalanine or tryptophan. The order of the fields is V gene, clone size, J gene, D gene, CDR3 DNA, CDR3 protein. D genes are given only for firm matches. Clone size is stated in some rows and not others, as once, few, many or a class when expanded.

v_gene: TRBV7-9; abundance: few; j_gene: TRBJ1-6; d_gene: NA; CDR3nt: TGTGCCAGCAGCTTAGAGGTAGGGGGTAGTAATTCACCCCTCCACTTT; CDR3aa: CASSLEVGGSNSPLHF
v_gene: TRBV2; abundance: NA; j_gene: TRBJ2-4; d_gene: TRBD2; CDR3nt: TGTGCCAGCAGTGAAGAGGTGGCGGGGGAACAAAACATTCAGTACTTC; CDR3aa: CASSEEVAGEQNIQYF
v_gene: TRBV4-1; abundance: NA; j_gene: TRBJ2-7; d_gene: NA; CDR3nt: TGCGCCAGCAGCCAAGTGAGCGGCACCTACGAGCAGTACTTC; CDR3aa: CASSQVSGTYEQYF
v_gene: TRBV5-1; abundance: NA; j_gene: TRBJ1-1; d_gene: NA; CDR3nt: TGCGCCAGCAGCTTGGGAGGGGGTTACACTGAAGCTTTCTTT; CDR3aa: CASSLGGGYTEAFF
v_gene: TRBV13; abundance: NA; j_gene: TRBJ2-5; d_gene: NA; CDR3nt: TGTGCCAGCAGCTTAGGAGAACCCCCTCTCGGTCAGTACTTC; CDR3aa: CASSLGEPPLGQYF
v_gene: TRBV5-3; abundance: NA; j_gene: TRBJ2-7; d_gene: NA; CDR3nt: TGTGCCAGAAGCTTGGGCCAGGGCGTCTCCTACGAGCAGTACTTC; CDR3aa: CARSLGQGVSYEQYF
v_gene: TRBV19; abundance: NA; j_gene: TRBJ1-5; d_gene: TRBD1; CDR3nt: TGTGCCAGTCTACAGGGGATCGATCAGCCCCAGCATTTT; CDR3aa: CASLQGIDQPQHF
v_gene: TRBV11-2; abundance: NA; j_gene: TRBJ2-5; d_gene: NA; CDR3nt: TGTGCCAGCAGCCGAGTGGTCGAGACCCAGTACTTC; CDR3aa: CASSRVVETQYF
v_gene: TRBV6-1; abundance: few; j_gene: TRBJ1-6; d_gene: TRBD1; CDR3nt: TGTGCCAGCAGTGGGGGACAGGGGGATAATTCACCCCTCCACTTT; CDR3aa: CASSGGQGDNSPLHF
v_gene: TRBV6-1; abundance: NA; j_gene: TRBJ2-2; d_gene: TRBD1; CDR3nt: TGTGCCAGCAGGCGGACAGGGGTAAACACCGGGGAGCTGTTTTTT; CDR3aa: CASRRTGVNTGELFF
v_gene: TRBV4-2; abundance: once; j_gene: TRBJ2-1; d_gene: TRBD2; CDR3nt: TGTGCCAGCAGCCAAGACGGGAGGGCCGCCGTCAATGAGCAGTTCTTC; CDR3aa: CASSQDGRAAVNEQFF
v_gene: TRBV19; abundance: few; j_gene: TRBJ1-1; d_gene: NA; CDR3nt: TGTGCCAGTAAGGAACAGGGCCCTTCGAACACTGAAGCTTTCTTT; CDR3aa: CASKEQGPSNTEAFF
v_gene: TRBV11-3; abundance: NA; j_gene: TRBJ1-2; d_gene: NA; CDR3nt: TGTGCCAGCAGCTTCGGTGGCTACACCTTC; CDR3aa: CASSFGGYTF
v_gene: TRBV10-2; abundance: NA; j_gene: TRBJ2-1; d_gene: TRBD2; CDR3nt: TGCGCCAGCAGTGAGTCGGTCAGCGGGATAGGGGATGAGCAGTTCTTC; CDR3aa: CASSESVSGIGDEQFF
v_gene: TRBV30; abundance: NA; j_gene: TRBJ1-1; d_gene: TRBD1; CDR3nt: TGTGCCTGGAGTCACGGACAGGGTGAAGCTTTCTTT; CDR3aa: CAWSHGQGEAFF
v_gene: TRBV18; abundance: NA; j_gene: TRBJ2-1; d_gene: TRBD2; CDR3nt: TGTGCCAGCTCACCAACTAGCGGGGACAATGAGCAGTTCTTC; CDR3aa: CASSPTSGDNEQFF
v_gene: TRBV4-3; abundance: few; j_gene: TRBJ1-1; d_gene: NA; CDR3nt: TGCGCCAGCAGCCAAGGCGGGGTGGGCACTGAAGCTTTCTTT; CDR3aa: CASSQGGVGTEAFF
v_gene: TRBV4-2; abundance: once; j_gene: TRBJ1-1; d_gene: NA; CDR3nt: TGTGCCAGCAGCGGCAACACCGGGGAGGAAGCTTTCTTT; CDR3aa: CASSGNTGEEAFF
v_gene: TRBV30; abundance: NA; j_gene: TRBJ1-2; d_gene: NA; CDR3nt: TGTGCCTGGAGTGTACTTCGGCGGGGGCGTATCTATGGCTACCCCTTC; CDR3aa: CAWSVLRRGRIYGYPF
v_gene: TRBV18; abundance: NA; j_gene: TRBJ2-7; d_gene: NA; CDR3nt: TGTGCCAGCTCACGAAAGGGGGACGAGCAGTACTTC; CDR3aa: CASSRKGDEQYF
v_gene: TRBV27; abundance: NA; j_gene: TRBJ2-1; d_gene: TRBD1; CDR3nt: TGTGCCAGCAGTAGACCGGGACAGAGCTCCTACAATGAGCAGTTCTTC; CDR3aa: CASSRPGQSSYNEQFF
v_gene: TRBV4-1; abundance: once; j_gene: TRBJ1-5; d_gene: NA; CDR3nt: TGCGCCAGCAGCCCCCGACAGCCCAATCAGCCCCAGAATTTT; CDR3aa: CASSPRQPNQPQNF
v_gene: TRBV7-9; abundance: NA; j_gene: TRBJ2-7; d_gene: TRBD1; CDR3nt: TGTGCCAGCAGCCCAGGGACAGTTCCTTACGAGCAGTACTTC; CDR3aa: CASSPGTVPYEQYF
v_gene: TRBV6-5; abundance: NA; j_gene: TRBJ1-1; d_gene: TRBD1; CDR3nt: TGTGCCAGCACAAGACAGGGGTCGAACACTGAAGCTTTCTTT; CDR3aa: CASTRQGSNTEAFF
v_gene: TRBV29-1; abundance: NA; j_gene: TRBJ1-2; d_gene: TRBD1; CDR3nt: TGCAGCGTTGAAGAATTGACAGGGAGTCATGGCTACACCTTC; CDR3aa: CSVEELTGSHGYTF
v_gene: TRBV10-3; abundance: NA; j_gene: TRBJ2-7; d_gene: TRBD1; CDR3nt: TGTGCCATCAGTGACCCTACCAACAGGGGGCATCACGAGCAGTACTTC; CDR3aa: CAISDPTNRGHHEQYF
v_gene: TRBV6-1; abundance: few; j_gene: TRBJ1-1; d_gene: NA; CDR3nt: TGTGCCAGCAGACAGGGAATCGACACTGAAGCTTTCTTT; CDR3aa: CASRQGIDTEAFF
v_gene: TRBV7-9; abundance: NA; j_gene: TRBJ2-1; d_gene: NA; CDR3nt: TGTTCCAGCAGCTCTGTTGAGCAGTTCTTC; CDR3aa: CSSSSVEQFF
v_gene: TRBV5-1; abundance: NA; j_gene: TRBJ2-3; d_gene: NA; CDR3nt: TGCGCCAGCAGCCCGGTAATCTCTTTCACAGATACGCAGTATTTT; CDR3aa: CASSPVISFTDTQYF
v_gene: TRBV2; abundance: NA; j_gene: TRBJ1-1; d_gene: NA; CDR3nt: TGTGCCAAGAACGAGGGCACTGAAGCTTTCTTT; CDR3aa: CAKNEGTEAFF
v_gene: TRBV30; abundance: NA; j_gene: TRBJ2-1; d_gene: NA; CDR3nt: TGTGCCTGGAAGAACTATCCGAATGAGCAGTTCTTC; CDR3aa: CAWKNYPNEQFF
v_gene: TRBV5-1; abundance: NA; j_gene: TRBJ2-7; d_gene: TRBD1; CDR3nt: TGCGCCAGCAGCAGACGGACAGGGGCAGAGAGCGAGCAGTACTTC; CDR3aa: CASSRRTGAESEQYF
v_gene: TRBV9; abundance: once; j_gene: TRBJ1-1; d_gene: NA; CDR3nt: TGTGCCAGCAGCCAATCAAACACTGAAGCTTTCTTT; CDR3aa: CASSQSNTEAFF
v_gene: TRBV7-9; abundance: NA; j_gene: TRBJ2-7; d_gene: TRBD1; CDR3nt: TGTGCCAGCAGCCCAGGGGGAAATTTCTACGAGCAGTACTTC; CDR3aa: CASSPGGNFYEQYF
v_gene: TRBV6-5; abundance: NA; j_gene: TRBJ1-1; d_gene: TRBD1; CDR3nt: TGTGCCAGCAGTTCTAGAAACAGGGGCACTGAAGCTTTCTTT; CDR3aa: CASSSRNRGTEAFF
v_gene: TRBV7-9; abundance: NA; j_gene: TRBJ2-3; d_gene: NA; CDR3nt: TGTGCCAGCAGCCCTGGGCTTGCGTGGGGCACAGATACGCAGTATTTT; CDR3aa: CASSPGLAWGTDTQYF
v_gene: TRBV19; abundance: NA; j_gene: TRBJ1-6; d_gene: TRBD1; CDR3nt: TGTGCCAGTAGTGTCGGACAGGGTACCTCTTCACCCCTCCACTTT; CDR3aa: CASSVGQGTSSPLHF
v_gene: TRBV6-6; abundance: NA; j_gene: TRBJ2-1; d_gene: TRBD2; CDR3nt: TGTGCCAGCAGTTATCGTAGCGGGAGTAGGAATGAGCAGTTCTTC; CDR3aa: CASSYRSGSRNEQFF
v_gene: TRBV7-9; abundance: few; j_gene: TRBJ1-1; d_gene: NA; CDR3nt: TGTGCCAGCAGCTTCGCTCAGGTGTCTGAAGCTTTCTTT; CDR3aa: CASSFAQVSEAFF
v_gene: TRBV7-9; abundance: NA; j_gene: TRBJ2-7; d_gene: TRBD2; CDR3nt: TGTGCCAGCAGCTTAGTTAGCGGGAGGGCCGCCTACGAGCAGTACTTC; CDR3aa: CASSLVSGRAAYEQYF
v_gene: TRBV19; abundance: NA; j_gene: TRBJ1-5; d_gene: NA; CDR3nt: TGTGCCAGTAGCCACAGGTTCCGCAGGGGTCCAAATCAGCCCCAGCATTTT; CDR3aa: CASSHRFRRGPNQPQHF
v_gene: TRBV15; abundance: once; j_gene: TRBJ2-1; d_gene: NA; CDR3nt: TGTGCCACCAGCAGAGGACGGCAGGGTAACAACAATGAGCAGTTCTTC; CDR3aa: CATSRGRQGNNNEQFF
v_gene: TRBV9; abundance: few; j_gene: TRBJ2-5; d_gene: TRBD2; CDR3nt: TGTGCCAGCAGCAATCCTAGCGGGGGGAAAGAGACCCAGTACTTC; CDR3aa: CASSNPSGGKETQYF
v_gene: TRBV13; abundance: NA; j_gene: TRBJ2-3; d_gene: TRBD2; CDR3nt: TGTGCCAGCAGCCCCGGACTAGCGGGGGGTGGTACGCAGTATTTT; CDR3aa: CASSPGLAGGGTQYF
v_gene: TRBV6-5; abundance: NA; j_gene: TRBJ2-7; d_gene: NA; CDR3nt: TGTGCCAGCAGTTCGGGAAAGTCGAGTGAGCAGTACTTC; CDR3aa: CASSSGKSSEQYF
v_gene: TRBV6-6; abundance: NA; j_gene: TRBJ1-5; d_gene: TRBD1; CDR3nt: TGTGCCAGCAGTTCCGGGACAGGGGGCAATCAGCCCCAGCATTTT; CDR3aa: CASSSGTGGNQPQHF
v_gene: TRBV30; abundance: NA; j_gene: TRBJ2-5; d_gene: NA; CDR3nt: TGTGCCTGGGCCTCGTGGGGCCGGGAGACCCAGTACTTC; CDR3aa: CAWASWGRETQYF
v_gene: TRBV7-3; abundance: NA; j_gene: TRBJ2-3; d_gene: TRBD2; CDR3nt: TGTGCCAGCAGCAGGGCTAGCGGGAGCACTTCAGATACGCAGTATTTT; CDR3aa: CASSRASGSTSDTQYF
v_gene: TRBV20-1; abundance: NA; j_gene: TRBJ1-1; d_gene: TRBD1; CDR3nt: TGCAGTGTTGACAGGGGGCTCGCTTTCTTT; CDR3aa: CSVDRGLAFF
v_gene: TRBV5-1; abundance: NA; j_gene: TRBJ1-2; d_gene: NA; CDR3nt: TGCGCCAGCAGCTTTAGGTTTAACATCGACAGGATGAGCGTCTATGGCTACACCTTC; CDR3aa: CASSFRFNIDRMSVYGYTF
v_gene: TRBV6-4; abundance: NA; j_gene: TRBJ2-2; d_gene: NA; CDR3nt: TGTGCCAGCAGTGAAGCAGGGGACACCGGGGAGCTGTTTTTT; CDR3aa: CASSEAGDTGELFF
v_gene: TRBV29-1; abundance: once; j_gene: TRBJ2-7; d_gene: NA; CDR3nt: TGCAGCGTTGATAGCCAGGGCGGTTACGAGCAGTACTTC; CDR3aa: CSVDSQGGYEQYF